Listed here is a single T cell receptor beta chain. The source of the sample is a study of Graves' ophthalmopathy and Graves' hyperthyroidism. Study context: Peripheral blood collection took place at initial diagnosis, before any treatment.

Amplification of TCR beta CDR3 regions used RNA transcripts. A first-round RT-PCR used HTBI primers, followed by a second-round multiplex PCR. TCRdb re-analysed the multiplex PCR reads in MiXCR, keeping a single row per CDR3 protein. The sample has 260,000 or so distinct CDR3 sequences, around 50% seen once. J was trimmed by 7 bases and V by 6 bases; bases with no gene match: 6. CDR1 and CDR2 (germline): LNHDA, SQIVND (reference sequence). CDR3 length: 14 amino acids. Enrollment excluded any patients with other autoimmune diseases, uncontrolled infections, pregnancy or lactation. The source is an adult man with Graves' ophthalmopathy. The sequenced material came from peripheral blood. J is TRBJ1-2 and V is TRBV19; 12 bases agree with TRBD1. The CDR3 reads CASRGGQGARGYTF. The DNA for the CDR3 is TGTGCCAGTAGAGGGGGACAGGGGGCTCGTGGCTACACCTTC.